The rows below give T cell receptor beta chains drawn from one sample of a study of T cells in Graves' hyperthyroidism and ophthalmopathy. A single record per CDR3 protein comes from TCRdb applying MiXCR to the multiplex PCR reads. Among about 360,000 distinct CDR3 sequences listed, around a sixth were seen once. The specimen was blood. The receptors shown here come from a young woman with Graves' hyperthyroidism that later progressed to Graves' ophthalmopathy. CDR3s include the opening cysteine and the closing phenylalanine or tryptophan. D genes are given only for firm matches. Size is omitted from some rows. Given values are once, few, many or a class for expanded clones.

v_call: TRBV3-1; d_call: -; j_call: TRBJ2-7; clone_size: many; cdr3_nt: TGTGCCAGCAGCTACCATTTGAACCAGGGTAACGAGCAGTACTTC; cdr3_aa: CASSYHLNQGNEQYF
v_call: TRBV10-3; d_call: TRBD1; j_call: TRBJ2-7; clone_size: -; cdr3_nt: TGTGCCATCAGTGAGTCTTCGACAGGGGCAACCTACGAGCAGTACTTC; cdr3_aa: CAISESSTGATYEQYF
v_call: TRBV18; d_call: TRBD1; j_call: TRBJ2-1; clone_size: -; cdr3_nt: TGTGCCAGCTCACTATGGACGGACAGGGCAAAGTACAATGAGCAGTTCTTC; cdr3_aa: CASSLWTDRAKYNEQFF
v_call: TRBV6-1; d_call: TRBD1; j_call: TRBJ2-1; clone_size: many; cdr3_nt: TGTGCCAGCAGTTTGGACAGGCCCCCTCGCGATGAGCAGTTCTTC; cdr3_aa: CASSLDRPPRDEQFF
v_call: TRBV20-1; d_call: -; j_call: TRBJ2-1; clone_size: few; cdr3_nt: TGCAGTGCTTGCCTAGACAATTACAATGAGCAGTTCTTC; cdr3_aa: CSACLDNYNEQFF
v_call: TRBV18; d_call: TRBD1; j_call: TRBJ1-1; clone_size: -; cdr3_nt: TGTGCCAGCTCACCAAATCAGGGGGCTAGGGACACTGAAGCTTTCTTT; cdr3_aa: CASSPNQGARDTEAFF
v_call: TRBV6-1; d_call: TRBD2; j_call: TRBJ2-3; clone_size: few; cdr3_nt: TGTGCCAGCAAATTGGGAGCGGGAGGCGCAGATACGCAGTATTTT; cdr3_aa: CASKLGAGGADTQYF
v_call: TRBV30; d_call: -; j_call: TRBJ2-3; clone_size: many; cdr3_nt: TGTGCCTGGACAGCCCCAGGGGATGATACGCAGTATTTT; cdr3_aa: CAWTAPGDDTQYF
v_call: TRBV28; d_call: -; j_call: TRBJ2-6; clone_size: -; cdr3_nt: TGTGCCAGCAGTTCTAGCGAGCCCTCTGGGGCCAACGTCCTGACTTTC; cdr3_aa: CASSSSEPSGANVLTF
v_call: TRBV7-9; d_call: TRBD2; j_call: TRBJ2-5; clone_size: many; cdr3_nt: TGTGCCAGCAGCTCAGCGGGAGGAGTAGAGACCCAGTACTTC; cdr3_aa: CASSSAGGVETQYF
v_call: TRBV3-1; d_call: TRBD2; j_call: TRBJ2-2; clone_size: many; cdr3_nt: TGTGCCAGCAGCCACGGGGCTAGCGGGGGGAACACCGGGGAGCTGTTTTTT; cdr3_aa: CASSHGASGGNTGELFF
v_call: TRBV20-1; d_call: TRBD2; j_call: TRBJ2-1; clone_size: many; cdr3_nt: TGCAGTGCTAGTCCGGGGGGTGAGCAGTTCTTC; cdr3_aa: CSASPGGEQFF
v_call: TRBV7-4; d_call: TRBD2; j_call: TRBJ2-6; clone_size: few; cdr3_nt: TGTGCCAGCGTACCACCGGGACTAGCGGTAGACTCTGGGGCCAACGTCCTGACTTTC; cdr3_aa: CASVPPGLAVDSGANVLTF
v_call: TRBV28; d_call: -; j_call: TRBJ2-5; clone_size: many; cdr3_nt: TGTGCCAGCAGTTTACCCGGCAAGGGAGAGACCCAGTACTTC; cdr3_aa: CASSLPGKGETQYF
v_call: TRBV6-2/TRBV6-3; d_call: -; j_call: TRBJ1-5; clone_size: many; cdr3_nt: TGTGCCAGCGGGGAGTATAGCAATCAGCCCCAGCATTTT; cdr3_aa: CASGEYSNQPQHF
v_call: TRBV28; d_call: TRBD1; j_call: TRBJ1-3; clone_size: -; cdr3_nt: TGTGCCAGCAGTTCGGACAGGGGGCGCATAAGGAATTCTGGAAACACCATATATTTT; cdr3_aa: CASSSDRGRIRNSGNTIYF
v_call: TRBV12-3/TRBV12-4; d_call: -; j_call: TRBJ2-1; clone_size: many; cdr3_nt: TGTGCCAGCAGTTTATGGGTGAGCTCCTACAATGAGCAGTTCTTC; cdr3_aa: CASSLWVSSYNEQFF
v_call: TRBV27; d_call: -; j_call: TRBJ2-2; clone_size: few; cdr3_nt: TGTGCCAGCAGTCAAAAACTAGGGACCGGGGAGCTGTTTTTT; cdr3_aa: CASSQKLGTGELFF
v_call: TRBV6-1; d_call: -; j_call: TRBJ2-7; clone_size: -; cdr3_nt: TGTGCCAGCAGCCAGGGAGAGGCGTTCGACGAGCAGTACTTC; cdr3_aa: CASSQGEAFDEQYF
v_call: TRBV5-1; d_call: TRBD2; j_call: TRBJ2-2; clone_size: many; cdr3_nt: TGCGCCAGCAGGGGACTAGCGGGAGGGCCCACCGGGGAGCTGTTTTTT; cdr3_aa: CASRGLAGGPTGELFF
v_call: TRBV2; d_call: TRBD1; j_call: TRBJ1-1; clone_size: many; cdr3_nt: TGTGCCAGCAGGGTGGGACAGGGCGGTGGAACTGAAGCTTTCTTT; cdr3_aa: CASRVGQGGGTEAFF
v_call: TRBV20-1; d_call: -; j_call: TRBJ2-7; clone_size: many; cdr3_nt: TGCAGTGCTAGGTCCCCTAGCGCTTACGAGCAGTACTTC; cdr3_aa: CSARSPSAYEQYF
v_call: TRBV20-1; d_call: -; j_call: TRBJ1-5; clone_size: many; cdr3_nt: TGCAGTGCTATCCCGGACAGACTGAATCAGCCCCAGCATTTT; cdr3_aa: CSAIPDRLNQPQHF
v_call: TRBV28; d_call: TRBD2; j_call: TRBJ2-3; clone_size: -; cdr3_nt: TGTGCCAGCAGTTTATACCCAGTGACGGGAGGGAAGGTCTCAGATACGCAGTATTTT; cdr3_aa: CASSLYPVTGGKVSDTQYF
v_call: TRBV28; d_call: -; j_call: TRBJ1-2; clone_size: many; cdr3_nt: TGTGCCAGCAGTTCCCACCGCCAGGGGAGCTATGGCTACACCTTC; cdr3_aa: CASSSHRQGSYGYTF
v_call: TRBV27; d_call: -; j_call: TRBJ1-2; clone_size: many; cdr3_nt: TGTGCCAGCAGTGGGGGTGGGTCCGAGTTGTTCTATGGCTACACCTTC; cdr3_aa: CASSGGGSELFYGYTF
v_call: TRBV19; d_call: TRBD2; j_call: TRBJ2-2; clone_size: -; cdr3_nt: TGTGCCAGTACGATTGGAGCGGGAGGGCCCTACGGTTTGGCCGGGGAGCTGTTTTTT; cdr3_aa: CASTIGAGGPYGLAGELFF
v_call: TRBV15; d_call: TRBD1; j_call: TRBJ1-5; clone_size: few; cdr3_nt: TGTGCCACCAGCTGGGGACAGTCCAATCAGCCCCAGCATTTT; cdr3_aa: CATSWGQSNQPQHF
v_call: TRBV20-1; d_call: TRBD1; j_call: TRBJ2-7; clone_size: few; cdr3_nt: TGCAGTGCCCACGGGACAGTTACCTACGAGCAGTACTTC; cdr3_aa: CSAHGTVTYEQYF
v_call: TRBV28; d_call: -; j_call: TRBJ1-6; clone_size: -; cdr3_nt: TGTGCCAGCAGTCAGAACTTGGGGAATTCACCCCTCCACTTT; cdr3_aa: CASSQNLGNSPLHF
v_call: TRBV3-1; d_call: TRBD1; j_call: TRBJ1-3; clone_size: many; cdr3_nt: TGTGCCAGCAGCCGACAGGGAACAGGAAACACCATATATTTT; cdr3_aa: CASSRQGTGNTIYF
v_call: TRBV7-2; d_call: -; j_call: TRBJ2-5; clone_size: -; cdr3_nt: TGTGCCAGCAGCTTTGTCGTAGGAGGGGTTCAAGAGACCCAGTACTTC; cdr3_aa: CASSFVVGGVQETQYF
v_call: TRBV6-1; d_call: TRBD2; j_call: TRBJ2-2; clone_size: -; cdr3_nt: TGTGCCAGCACCGAAAACGGGGGGTCCGGGGAGCTGTTTTTT; cdr3_aa: CASTENGGSGELFF
v_call: TRBV11-1; d_call: -; j_call: TRBJ2-4; clone_size: -; cdr3_nt: TGTGCCAGCAGCTTAGGAGGCATGGGGTACATTCAGTACTTC; cdr3_aa: CASSLGGMGYIQYF
v_call: TRBV5-4; d_call: -; j_call: TRBJ1-2; clone_size: -; cdr3_nt: TGTGCCAGCAGCTTTGTACAGGGAATAGAAGGCTACACCTTC; cdr3_aa: CASSFVQGIEGYTF
v_call: TRBV5-1; d_call: -; j_call: TRBJ1-3; clone_size: many; cdr3_nt: TGCGCCAGCAGCCCGAGCCTGAGCTCTGGAAACACCATATATTTT; cdr3_aa: CASSPSLSSGNTIYF
v_call: TRBV12-3/TRBV12-4; d_call: -; j_call: TRBJ1-1; clone_size: many; cdr3_nt: TGTGCCAGCAGTCTTCTCTTGACAAGTTGGAACACTGAAGCTTTCTTT; cdr3_aa: CASSLLLTSWNTEAFF
v_call: TRBV7-9; d_call: -; j_call: TRBJ2-7; clone_size: many; cdr3_nt: TGTGCCAGCAGCTTAGGGGTGAGCAACGAGCAGTACTTC; cdr3_aa: CASSLGVSNEQYF
v_call: TRBV15; d_call: -; j_call: TRBJ2-3; clone_size: many; cdr3_nt: TGTGCCACCAGCAGAGGGGATTCAGATACGCAGTATTTT; cdr3_aa: CATSRGDSDTQYF
v_call: TRBV19; d_call: -; j_call: TRBJ1-2; clone_size: -; cdr3_nt: TGTGCCAGTAAAGAGGTCAATTATGGCTACACCTTC; cdr3_aa: CASKEVNYGYTF
v_call: TRBV7-6; d_call: -; j_call: TRBJ2-3; clone_size: -; cdr3_nt: TGTGCCAGCAGTCTTGGGGCTATGCCCACAGATACGCAGTATTTT; cdr3_aa: CASSLGAMPTDTQYF
v_call: TRBV20-1; d_call: TRBD2; j_call: TRBJ2-1; clone_size: -; cdr3_nt: TGCAGTGCCAGCCTAGCGGGAATCGAGTACAATGAGCAGTTCTTC; cdr3_aa: CSASLAGIEYNEQFF
v_call: TRBV2; d_call: -; j_call: TRBJ2-2; clone_size: many; cdr3_nt: TGTGCCAGCAAGGGCTTGGGACATTCGAACACCGGGGAGCTGTTTTTT; cdr3_aa: CASKGLGHSNTGELFF
v_call: TRBV20-1; d_call: -; j_call: TRBJ2-3; clone_size: many; cdr3_nt: TGCAGTTCCAGTTCAAGGGGTAGAGCAGATACGCAGTATTTT; cdr3_aa: CSSSSRGRADTQYF
v_call: TRBV27; d_call: TRBD1; j_call: TRBJ1-1; clone_size: many; cdr3_nt: TGTGCCAGCAGTTCCGGACAGGGCGTCACTGAAGCTTTCTTT; cdr3_aa: CASSSGQGVTEAFF
v_call: TRBV7-2; d_call: -; j_call: TRBJ2-1; clone_size: many; cdr3_nt: TGTGCCAGCAGCAAGCGGCCCGTCGGCGCCTACAATGAGCAGTTCTTC; cdr3_aa: CASSKRPVGAYNEQFF
v_call: TRBV12-5; d_call: TRBD1; j_call: TRBJ2-2; clone_size: -; cdr3_nt: TGTGCTAGTGGTTTGTACCCCAAAGGGACAGCCGAACACTGGGCCGGGGAGCTGTTTTTT; cdr3_aa: CASGLYPKGTAEHWAGELFF
v_call: TRBV6-5; d_call: -; j_call: TRBJ2-7; clone_size: many; cdr3_nt: TGTGCCAGCAGTTACCTGACAGTCCCCTACGAGCAGTACTTC; cdr3_aa: CASSYLTVPYEQYF
v_call: TRBV7-9; d_call: TRBD1; j_call: TRBJ1-3; clone_size: few; cdr3_nt: TGTGCCAGCAGCTTAGCTCCCTGGACAGGACCGAGCTCTGGAAACACCATATATTTT; cdr3_aa: CASSLAPWTGPSSGNTIYF
v_call: TRBV20-1; d_call: -; j_call: TRBJ2-1; clone_size: many; cdr3_nt: TGCAGTGCTAGAGGAGTTCCAGGCAGGGATGATGAGCAGTTCTTC; cdr3_aa: CSARGVPGRDDEQFF
v_call: TRBV28; d_call: -; j_call: TRBJ1-5; clone_size: -; cdr3_nt: TGTGCCAGCAGTGTAATCCGGGGCAGGGCTAATCAGCCCCAGCATTTT; cdr3_aa: CASSVIRGRANQPQHF
v_call: TRBV24-1; d_call: TRBD1; j_call: TRBJ2-1; clone_size: few; cdr3_nt: TGTGCCACCAGTCTCGGGACAGGGAACAATGAGCAGTTCTTC; cdr3_aa: CATSLGTGNNEQFF
v_call: TRBV28; d_call: -; j_call: TRBJ2-3; clone_size: -; cdr3_nt: TGTGCCAGCAGTTTCGACAGTAACCTCATACAGATTAATTACACAGATACGCAGTATTTT; cdr3_aa: CASSFDSNLIQINYTDTQYF
v_call: TRBV20-1; d_call: TRBD2; j_call: TRBJ2-1; clone_size: many; cdr3_nt: TGCAGTGGTGTAGGACTAGCGGTATCGAGCTCCTACAATGAGCAGTTCTTC; cdr3_aa: CSGVGLAVSSSYNEQFF
v_call: TRBV9; d_call: TRBD1; j_call: TRBJ2-7; clone_size: few; cdr3_nt: TGTGCCAGCAGCGTGGGACAGGGATTAACCTACGAGCAGTACTTC; cdr3_aa: CASSVGQGLTYEQYF
v_call: TRBV2; d_call: -; j_call: TRBJ1-5; clone_size: -; cdr3_nt: TGTGCCAGCAGTGCCGCAGGGGCCAGCAATCAGCCCCAGCATTTT; cdr3_aa: CASSAAGASNQPQHF
v_call: TRBV20-1; d_call: TRBD2; j_call: TRBJ2-1; clone_size: many; cdr3_nt: TGCAGTGCTAGAGTCAAGCGGGAGGGCCGCAATGAGCAGTTCTTC; cdr3_aa: CSARVKREGRNEQFF
v_call: TRBV5-5; d_call: -; j_call: TRBJ2-2; clone_size: few; cdr3_nt: TGTGCCAGCAGCCTATGGACGAACACCGGGGAGCTGTTTTTT; cdr3_aa: CASSLWTNTGELFF
v_call: TRBV5-1; d_call: TRBD2; j_call: TRBJ2-1; clone_size: many; cdr3_nt: TGCGCCAGCAGCGGCACCCCTAGCGGGGGCTACAATGAGCAGTTCTTC; cdr3_aa: CASSGTPSGGYNEQFF